This T cell receptor beta chain stems from a study of the immune and genomic landscape of osteosarcoma (dated by TCRdb to about 2020). For context, the study as a whole: The overall cohort comprised 45 to 55 pediatric and adult patients with high-grade osteosarcoma, with a median age at diagnosis of approximately 30 years (range about 5-85). Osteosarcoma specimens were profiled with whole genome, RNA and T-cell receptor sequencing plus immunohistochemistry and reverse phase protein arrays so that immunogenic potential could be defined. In the overall cohort, approximately 60% of patients were male, and localized disease at diagnosis was presented by 70% to 85% of patients. Poor-risk disease was overrepresented in the cohort, as 73% of patients had an unfavorable pathologic response to standard therapy and 55% to 70% were deceased. An explanation for the limited clinical activity of immune checkpoint inhibitors in osteosarcoma was sought in the study. TCR sequencing results were integrated with transcriptome, protein array and immunostaining data to characterize the osteosarcoma immunogenomic landscape. A couple of samples from the same tumor site were contributed by each of three patients. What the work shows at the level of the full study, not this receptor alone: About 5 cases had a single hyperexpanded clone dominating the repertoire, and all had fewer than 100 T-cell clonotypes. TCR productive clonality was higher in the immune-hot C3 cluster than the cold C1 cluster but still low overall. Overall, productive TCR clonality was low, with a mean of 0.09 and a maximum of 0.3, which suggests limited clonal expansion of T cells. Sample size was not determined by any statistical method, because osteosarcoma is rare and every possible sample was collected. Along with the frozen tumor specimens, matched blood was collected from just a couple of patients. Rather than matched normal tissue, external data from normal skin and healthy peripheral blood provided the clonality benchmarks.

This clone was recorded only once. It has no known antigen specificity. No much larger clonotype is one base removed from it; base qualities were not supplied. The specimens were post-treatment primary, local recurrence and metastasis tumors obtained from patients with a poor prognosis. The ImmunoSEQ Assay (Adaptive Biotechnologies) was used to immunosequence the CDR3 regions of the TCR beta chain. The original pipeline was this. The ImmunoSEQ Analyzer platform was used to export TCRB rearrangements, read counts, read proportions and gene usage. T-cell clonality was calculated on productive rearrangements as 1 minus Pielou's evenness. Clonal space homeostasis binned clonotypes as rare, small, medium, large or hyperexpanded (0.01 to 1 of the repertoire). TCR productive clonality was compared across immune clusters C1, C2 and C3 using the Wilcoxon rank sum test. The table comes from immuneACCESS by way of TCRdb, which keeps in-frame sequences with V and J called. Part of the clones is missing from these tables; in studies checked, under half for an unresolved V gene and the rest for unknown reasons. The V and J calls and clone size come from that table; D and trimming were worked out from the DNA. This sample has roughly 10,000 clones in its table, and 55% to 75% of those were observed once. The leading ten clones occupy about 17% of the sample.

From a lookup of the germline V gene, CDR1 and CDR2 are SGHTA and FQGNSA. Inclusive of the bounding cysteine and phenylalanine, the CDR3 is 13 residues long. Just the 39-base CDR3 DNA is kept, in frame starting at base 1. V is clipped by 5 bases and J by 3 bases, and the sequence between their germline boundaries is 11 bases long. Recombination linked TRBV7-2 to TRBJ2-7; perhaps TRBD2 is the D gene, with 5 bases matching. Sequenced input: osteosarcoma tumor tissue from the lung. The TCR was taken from a human donor with osteosarcoma. The CDR3 has the sequence CASSATGDYEQYF. The DNA sequence follows: TGTGCCAGCAGCGCTACCGGGGACTACGAGCAGTACTTC.